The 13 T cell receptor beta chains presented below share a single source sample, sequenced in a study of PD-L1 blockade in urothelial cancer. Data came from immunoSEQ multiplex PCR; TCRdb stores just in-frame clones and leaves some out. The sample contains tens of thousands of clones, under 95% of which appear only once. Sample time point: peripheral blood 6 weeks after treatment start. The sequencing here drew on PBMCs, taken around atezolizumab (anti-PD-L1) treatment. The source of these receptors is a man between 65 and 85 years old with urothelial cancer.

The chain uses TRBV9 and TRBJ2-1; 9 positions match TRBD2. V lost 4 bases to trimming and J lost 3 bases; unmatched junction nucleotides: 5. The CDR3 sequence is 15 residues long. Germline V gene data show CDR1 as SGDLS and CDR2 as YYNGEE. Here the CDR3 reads CASSPRREGYNEQFF. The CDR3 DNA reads TGTGCCAGCAGCCCGCGGCGGGAGGGCTACAATGAGCAGTTCTTC.

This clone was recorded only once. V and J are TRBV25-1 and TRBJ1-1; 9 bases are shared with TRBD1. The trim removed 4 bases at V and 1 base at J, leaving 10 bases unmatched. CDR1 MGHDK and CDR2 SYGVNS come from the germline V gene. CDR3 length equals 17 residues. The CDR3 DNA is TGTGCCAGCAGTGGCACGTATCCGGGACAGGGGAACACTGAAGCTTTCTTT. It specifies CASSGTYPGQGNTEAFF.

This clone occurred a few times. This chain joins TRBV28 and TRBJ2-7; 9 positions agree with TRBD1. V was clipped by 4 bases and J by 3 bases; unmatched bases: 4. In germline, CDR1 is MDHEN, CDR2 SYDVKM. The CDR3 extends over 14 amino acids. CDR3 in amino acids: CASSSGQGVYEQYF. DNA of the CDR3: TGTGCCAGCAGTTCGGGACAGGGTGTCTACGAGCAGTACTTC. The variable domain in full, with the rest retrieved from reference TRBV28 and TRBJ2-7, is DVKVTQSSRYLVKRTGEKVFLECVQDMDHENMFWYRQDPGLGLRLIYFSYDVKMKEKGDIPEGYSVSREKKERFSLILESASTNQTSMYLCASSSGQGVYEQYFGPGTRLTVT.

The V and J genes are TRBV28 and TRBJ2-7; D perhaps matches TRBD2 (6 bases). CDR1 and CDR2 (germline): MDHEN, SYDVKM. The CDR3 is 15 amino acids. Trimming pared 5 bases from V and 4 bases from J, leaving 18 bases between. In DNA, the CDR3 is TGTGCCAGCAGTCAAGTGTCGGGGACTGTTTACGAGCAGTACTTC. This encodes CASSQVSGTVYEQYF.

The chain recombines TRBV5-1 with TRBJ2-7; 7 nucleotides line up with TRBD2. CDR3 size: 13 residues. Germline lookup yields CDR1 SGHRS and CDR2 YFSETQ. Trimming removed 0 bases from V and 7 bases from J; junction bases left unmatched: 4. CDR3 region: CASSLAGREEQYF. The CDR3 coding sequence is TGCGCCAGCAGCTTGGCCGGGCGGGAGGAGCAGTACTTC.

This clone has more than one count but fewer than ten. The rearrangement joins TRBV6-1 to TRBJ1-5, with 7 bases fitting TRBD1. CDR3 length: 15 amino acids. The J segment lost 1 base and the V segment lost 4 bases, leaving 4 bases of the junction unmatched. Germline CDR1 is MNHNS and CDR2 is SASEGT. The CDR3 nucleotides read TGTGCCAGCAGTGGACAGGGAGGAAGCAATCAGCCCCAGCATTTT. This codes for CASSGQGGSNQPQHF.

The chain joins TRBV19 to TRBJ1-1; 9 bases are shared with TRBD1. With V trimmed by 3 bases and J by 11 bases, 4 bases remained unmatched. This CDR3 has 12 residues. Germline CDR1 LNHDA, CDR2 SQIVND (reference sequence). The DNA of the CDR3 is TGTGCCAGTAGTATCCGGGACAGGGTGGCTTTCTTT. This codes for CASSIRDRVAFF.

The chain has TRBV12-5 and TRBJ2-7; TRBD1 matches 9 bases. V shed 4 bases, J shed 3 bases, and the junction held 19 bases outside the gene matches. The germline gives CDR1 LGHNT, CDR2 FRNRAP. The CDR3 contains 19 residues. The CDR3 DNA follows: TGTGCTAGTGGTTCACCCAGGCCAATTCGAAGGGACAGGGACTACGAGCAGTACTTC. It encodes CASGSPRPIRRDRDYEQYF.

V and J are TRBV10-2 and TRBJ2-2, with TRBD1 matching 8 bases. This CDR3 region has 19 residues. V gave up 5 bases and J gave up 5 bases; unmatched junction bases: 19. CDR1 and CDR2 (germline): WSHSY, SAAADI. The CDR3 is CASSTTGVKRTVRTGELFF. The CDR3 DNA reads TGCGCCAGCAGTACGACAGGGGTTAAGCGAACGGTCAGAACCGGGGAGCTGTTTTTT.

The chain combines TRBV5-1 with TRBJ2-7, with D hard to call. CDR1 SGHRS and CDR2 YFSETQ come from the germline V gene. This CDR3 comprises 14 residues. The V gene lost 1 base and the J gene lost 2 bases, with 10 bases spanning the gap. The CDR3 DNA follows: TGCGCCAGCAGCTTGACGGGTCCCCCCTACGAGCAGTACTTC. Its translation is CASSLTGPPYEQYF.

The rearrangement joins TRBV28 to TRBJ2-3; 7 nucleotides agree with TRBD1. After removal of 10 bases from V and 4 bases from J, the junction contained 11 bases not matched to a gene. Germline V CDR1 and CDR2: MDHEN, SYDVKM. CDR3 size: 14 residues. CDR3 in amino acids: CATYQGDFADTQYF. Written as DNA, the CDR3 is TGTGCCACCTACCAGGGGGATTTTGCAGATACGCAGTATTTT.

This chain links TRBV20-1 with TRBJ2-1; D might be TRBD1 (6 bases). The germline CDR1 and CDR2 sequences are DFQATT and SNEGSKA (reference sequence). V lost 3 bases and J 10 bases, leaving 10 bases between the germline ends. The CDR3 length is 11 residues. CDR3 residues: CSASRDTEQFF. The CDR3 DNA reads TGCAGTGCTAGCCGGGACACCGAGCAGTTCTTC.

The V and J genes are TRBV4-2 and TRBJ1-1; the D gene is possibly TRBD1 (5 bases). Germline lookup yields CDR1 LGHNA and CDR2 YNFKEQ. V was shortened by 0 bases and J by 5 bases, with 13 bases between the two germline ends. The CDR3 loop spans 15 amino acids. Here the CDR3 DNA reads TGTGCCAGCAGCCAAGATCCGGCCGGGGGAACTGAAGCTTTCTTT. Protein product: CASSQDPAGGTEAFF.